A single sample gave rise to the 9 T cell receptor beta chains below, sequenced in a study of T cell repertoires in cytomegalovirus infection (dated by TCRdb to about 2019). Sequencing relied on an Illumina HiSeq 1500. TCRdb cleaned the public reads at Q25 with fastp, built clones with MiXCR and kept in-frame beta chains. Each record represents a unique CDR3 protein, reported with the most common genes and DNA among its rows. This sample has some 280,000 distinct CDR3 sequences in its table, and about an eighth of those were observed once. In total, the top ten clones hold 7.5% to 10% of the sample. The sample consisted of PBMCs. These receptors came from a human donor in good health (CMV status not recorded). Some clones in this sample may be carry-over from other donors' samples.

J is TRBJ2-7 and V is TRBV10-3, with D unresolved. CDR1 is ENHRY, CDR2 SYGVKD, per germline. This CDR3 comprises 12 residues. V gave up 8 bases and J gave up 0 bases, with 8 bases separating them. The CDR3 protein is CAIGAVSYEQYF. CDR3 bases: TGTGCCATCGGTGCGGTCTCCTACGAGCAGTACTTC.

The chain links TRBV20-1 to TRBJ1-3; D call uncertain. Germline V lookup: CDR1 DFQATT, CDR2 SNEGSKA (reference sequence). The CDR3 runs to 13 residues. V was clipped by 0 bases and J by 0 bases, with 3 bases between them. In nucleotides, the CDR3 is TGCAGTGCTAGAGATGCCTCTGGAAACACCATATATTTT. Translation: CSARDASGNTIYF.

Only a few counts were recorded for this clonotype. CDR3 sequence reads: CSARLDGNTGELFF. CDR3 DNA sequence: TGCAGTGCTAGACTTGACGGCAACACCGGGGAGCTGTTTTTT. The chain recombines TRBV20-1 with TRBJ2-2; D remains unclear. The V gene's germline CDR1 is DFQATT and CDR2 SNEGSKA (reference sequence). The length of the CDR3 is 14 residues. V dropped 2 bases and J dropped 2 bases, with 9 bases sitting between them.

V is TRBV4-1 and J is TRBJ1-1, with 9 bases lining up with TRBD1. V was pared by 3 bases and J by 6 bases, with 5 bases of the junction left unmatched. CDR3 length: 14 residues. Germline V lookup: CDR1 MGHRA, CDR2 YSYEKL. The CDR3 DNA follows: TGCGCCAGCAGCCACCGACAGGGGGGTTCTGAAGCTTTCTTT. It translates to CASSHRQGGSEAFF.

This clonotype was observed many times. The chain combines TRBV4-2 with TRBJ2-7; 9 bases are shared with TRBD1. CDR1 is LGHNA and CDR2 is YNFKEQ in the germline V gene. Losses at the gene ends were 1 base for V and 5 bases for J; bases not matched to a gene: 3. The CDR3 is 14 amino acids. The DNA for the CDR3 is TGTGCCAGCAGCCAAGGACGGACAGGGGACGAGCAGTACTTC. Its protein is CASSQGRTGDEQYF.

A few counts support this clonotype. The V and J genes are TRBV6-2 or TRBV6-3 and TRBJ2-2; possible D gene TRBD2, 5 bases. This CDR3 has 17 amino acids. Between the trimmed V and J ends, which lost 5 bases and 0 bases, there was a span of 16 bases. The germline gives CDR1 MNHEY, CDR2 SVGEGT. The CDR3 region is CASSLWGVIANTGELFF. The CDR3 nucleotides are TGTGCCAGCAGTCTTTGGGGAGTCATCGCGAACACCGGGGAGCTGTTTTTT.

A few counts support this clonotype. The chain joins TRBV28 to TRBJ1-2; D gene uncertain. The CDR3 totals 13 residues. Germline V gene lookup returns CDR1 MDHEN and CDR2 SYDVKM. Trimming stripped 4 bases from V and 2 bases from J, with 8 bases between. CDR3 sequence reads: CASSSGPNYGYTF. The CDR3 DNA reads TGTGCCAGCAGTTCTGGACCGAACTATGGCTACACCTTC.

Of note for this clonotype: This could be a read error, since a much larger clone is one nucleotide away. This chain joins TRBV5-6 and TRBJ2-7, with D uncertain. The CDR3 extends over 12 amino acids. Germline CDR1 and CDR2: SGHDT and YYEEEE. V was trimmed by 4 bases and J by 6 bases, leaving 11 bases between them. CDR3 region: CASSLTPFEQYF. The CDR3 DNA follows: TGTGCCAGCAGCCTCACACCCTTCGAGCAGTACTTC.

This clonotype was counted a few times. The chain combines TRBV11-2 with TRBJ2-1; D gene ambiguous. This CDR3 is built from 14 residues. Germline-derived CDR1 and CDR2 are SGHAT and FQNNGV. V was cut by 3 bases and J by 7 bases, with 13 bases left in between. The CDR3 loop reads CASSFVAERNEQFF. CDR3 coding DNA: TGTGCCAGCAGCTTTGTAGCAGAGAGGAATGAGCAGTTCTTC.